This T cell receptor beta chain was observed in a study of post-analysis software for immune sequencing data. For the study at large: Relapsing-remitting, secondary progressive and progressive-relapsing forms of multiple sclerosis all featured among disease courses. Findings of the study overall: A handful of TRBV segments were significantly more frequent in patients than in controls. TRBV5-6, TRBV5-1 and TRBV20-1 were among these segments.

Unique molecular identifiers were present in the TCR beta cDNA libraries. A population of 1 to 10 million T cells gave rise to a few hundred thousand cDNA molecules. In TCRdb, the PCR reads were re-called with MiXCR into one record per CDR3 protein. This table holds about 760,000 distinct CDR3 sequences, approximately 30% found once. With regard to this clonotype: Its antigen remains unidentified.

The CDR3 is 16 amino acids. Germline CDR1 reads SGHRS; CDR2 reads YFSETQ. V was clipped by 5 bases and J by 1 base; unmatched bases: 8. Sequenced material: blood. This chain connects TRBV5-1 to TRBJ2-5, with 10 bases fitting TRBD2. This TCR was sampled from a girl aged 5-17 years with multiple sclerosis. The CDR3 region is CASRGLAANFQETQYF. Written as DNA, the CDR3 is TGCGCCAGCAGAGGACTAGCGGCGAACTTCCAAGAGACCCAGTACTTC.